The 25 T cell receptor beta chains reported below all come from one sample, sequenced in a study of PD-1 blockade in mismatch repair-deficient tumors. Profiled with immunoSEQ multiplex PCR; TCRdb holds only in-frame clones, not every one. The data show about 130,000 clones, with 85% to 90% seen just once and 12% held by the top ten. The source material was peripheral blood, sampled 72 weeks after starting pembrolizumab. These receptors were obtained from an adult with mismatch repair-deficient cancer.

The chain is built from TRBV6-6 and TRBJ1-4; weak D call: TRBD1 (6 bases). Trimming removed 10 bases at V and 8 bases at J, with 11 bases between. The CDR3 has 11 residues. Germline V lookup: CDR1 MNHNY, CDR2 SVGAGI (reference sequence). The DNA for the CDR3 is TGTGCCACCACGACAGGAGAAAAACTGTTTTTT. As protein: CATTTGEKLFF.

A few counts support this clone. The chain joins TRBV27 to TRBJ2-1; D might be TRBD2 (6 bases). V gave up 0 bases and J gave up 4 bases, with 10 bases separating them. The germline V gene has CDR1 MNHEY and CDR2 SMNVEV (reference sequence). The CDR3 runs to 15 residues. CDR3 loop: CASSLSAGRYNEQFF. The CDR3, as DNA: TGTGCCAGCAGTTTATCAGCAGGGAGGTACAATGAGCAGTTCTTC.

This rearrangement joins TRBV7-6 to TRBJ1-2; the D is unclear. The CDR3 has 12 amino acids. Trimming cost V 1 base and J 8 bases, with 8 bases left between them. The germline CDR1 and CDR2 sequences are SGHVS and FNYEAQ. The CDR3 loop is CASSLDNRGYTF. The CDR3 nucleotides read TGTGCCAGCAGCTTAGATAATCGCGGCTACACCTTC.

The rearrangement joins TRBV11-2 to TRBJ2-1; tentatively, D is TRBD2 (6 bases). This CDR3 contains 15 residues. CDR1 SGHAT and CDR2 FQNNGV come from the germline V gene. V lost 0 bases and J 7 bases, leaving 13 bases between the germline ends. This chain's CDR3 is CASSLETTSPNEQFF. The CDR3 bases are TGTGCCAGCAGCTTAGAAACGACTAGTCCTAATGAGCAGTTCTTC.

CDR3 nucleotide sequence: TGTGCCAGCAGCTCTACTGACAGGGGTTTGGATACGCAGTATTTT. Translated: CASSSTDRGLDTQYF. The chain uses TRBV11-2 and TRBJ2-3; 8 positions agree with TRBD1. This CDR3 spans 15 amino acids. With V trimmed by 4 bases and J by 6 bases, 9 bases remained unmatched. The germline V gene encodes CDR1 SGHAT and CDR2 FQNNGV.

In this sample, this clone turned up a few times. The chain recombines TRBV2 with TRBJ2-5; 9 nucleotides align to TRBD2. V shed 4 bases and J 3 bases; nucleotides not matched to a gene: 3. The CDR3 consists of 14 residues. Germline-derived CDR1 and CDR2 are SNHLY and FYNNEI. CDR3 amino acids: CASSGGLAEETQYF. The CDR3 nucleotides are TGTGCCAGCAGTGGGGGACTAGCTGAAGAGACCCAGTACTTC.

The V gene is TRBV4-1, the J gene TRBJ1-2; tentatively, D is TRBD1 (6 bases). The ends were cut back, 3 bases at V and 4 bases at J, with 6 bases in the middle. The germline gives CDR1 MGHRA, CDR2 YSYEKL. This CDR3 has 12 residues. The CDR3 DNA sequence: TGCGCCAGCAGCCAGGACAGCTATGGCTACACCTTC. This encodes CASSQDSYGYTF.

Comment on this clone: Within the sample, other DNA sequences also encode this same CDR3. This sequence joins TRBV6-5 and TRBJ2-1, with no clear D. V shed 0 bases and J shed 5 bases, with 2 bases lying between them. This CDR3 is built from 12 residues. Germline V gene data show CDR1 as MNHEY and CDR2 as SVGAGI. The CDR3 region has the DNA TGTGCCAGCAGTTACTCAAACAATGAGCAGTTCTTC. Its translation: CASSYSNNEQFF.

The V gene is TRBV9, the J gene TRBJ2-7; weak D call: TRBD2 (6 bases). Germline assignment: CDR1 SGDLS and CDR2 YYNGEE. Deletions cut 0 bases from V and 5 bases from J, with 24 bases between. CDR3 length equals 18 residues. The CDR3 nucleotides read TGTGCCAGCAGCGTAGGTCCTCCTTCGCGGGAAATATTACACGAGCAGTACTTC. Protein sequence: CASSVGPPSREILHEQYF.

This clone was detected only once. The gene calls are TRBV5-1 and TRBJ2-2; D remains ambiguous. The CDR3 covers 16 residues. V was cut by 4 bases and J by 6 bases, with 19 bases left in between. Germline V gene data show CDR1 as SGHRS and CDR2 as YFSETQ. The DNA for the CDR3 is TGCGCCAGCAGCCCACTCAGTTGGGTCGCAGCCGGGGAGCTGTTTTTT. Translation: CASSPLSWVAAGELFF.

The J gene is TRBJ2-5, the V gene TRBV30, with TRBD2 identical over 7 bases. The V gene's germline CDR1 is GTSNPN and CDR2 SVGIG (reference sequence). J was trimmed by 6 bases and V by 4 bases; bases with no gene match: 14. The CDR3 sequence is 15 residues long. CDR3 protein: CAWTPRLARLQTQYF. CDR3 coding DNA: TGTGCCTGGACACCCCGACTAGCTCGTTTGCAGACCCAGTACTTC.

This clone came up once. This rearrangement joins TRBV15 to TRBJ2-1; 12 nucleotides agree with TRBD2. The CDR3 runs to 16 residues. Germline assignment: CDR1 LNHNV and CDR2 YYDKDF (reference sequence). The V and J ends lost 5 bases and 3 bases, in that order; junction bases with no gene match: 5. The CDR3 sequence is CATSPRLAGVYNEQFF. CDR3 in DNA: TGTGCCACCAGCCCCCGACTAGCGGGAGTCTACAATGAGCAGTTCTTC.

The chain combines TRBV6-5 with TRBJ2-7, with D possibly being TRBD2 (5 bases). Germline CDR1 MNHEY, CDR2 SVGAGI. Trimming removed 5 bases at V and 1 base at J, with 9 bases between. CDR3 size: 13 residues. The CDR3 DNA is TGTGCCAGCAGTCCGGAGGTTTCCTACGAGCAGTACTTC. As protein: CASSPEVSYEQYF.

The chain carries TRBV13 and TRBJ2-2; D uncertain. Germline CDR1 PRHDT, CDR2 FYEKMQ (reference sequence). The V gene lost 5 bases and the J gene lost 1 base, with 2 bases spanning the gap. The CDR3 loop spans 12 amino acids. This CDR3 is CASSENTGELFF. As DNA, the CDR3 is TGTGCCAGCAGCGAGAACACCGGGGAGCTGTTTTTT.

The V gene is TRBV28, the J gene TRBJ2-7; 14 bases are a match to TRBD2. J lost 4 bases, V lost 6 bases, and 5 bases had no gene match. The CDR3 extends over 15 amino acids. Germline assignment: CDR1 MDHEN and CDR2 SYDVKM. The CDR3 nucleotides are TGTGCCAGCAGGGGGACTAGCGGGAGTCGATACGAGCAGTACTTC. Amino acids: CASRGTSGSRYEQYF.

CDR3 nucleotides: TGTGCCAGCAGTTACAGGGGGCGAGGCGGGGAGCTGTTTTTT. Amino acids: CASSYRGRGGELFF. The chain is built from TRBV7-8 and TRBJ2-2, with 9 bases fitting TRBD1. Germline values: CDR1 SGHVS, CDR2 FQNEAQ. This CDR3 has 14 amino acids. Losses at the gene ends were 6 bases for V and 7 bases for J; bases not matched to a gene: 6.

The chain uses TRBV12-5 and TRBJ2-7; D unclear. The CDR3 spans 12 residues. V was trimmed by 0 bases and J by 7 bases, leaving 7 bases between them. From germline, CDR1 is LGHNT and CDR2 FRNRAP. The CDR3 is CASGLVYGEQYF. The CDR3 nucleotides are TGTGCTAGTGGTTTGGTTTATGGGGAGCAGTACTTC.

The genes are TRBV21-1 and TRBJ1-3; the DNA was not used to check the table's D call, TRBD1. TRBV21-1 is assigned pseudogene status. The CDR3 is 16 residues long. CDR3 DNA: TGTGCCAGCAGCAAAGCGCCCCAGGGCAGTGAAAACACCATATATTTT. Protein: CASSKAPQGSENTIYF.

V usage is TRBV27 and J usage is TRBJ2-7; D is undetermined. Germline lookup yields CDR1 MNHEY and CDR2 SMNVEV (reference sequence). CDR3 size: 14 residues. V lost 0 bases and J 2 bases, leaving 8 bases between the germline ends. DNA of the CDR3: TGTGCCAGCAGTTTATCGTCTGTAACCTACGAGCAGTACTTC. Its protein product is CASSLSSVTYEQYF.

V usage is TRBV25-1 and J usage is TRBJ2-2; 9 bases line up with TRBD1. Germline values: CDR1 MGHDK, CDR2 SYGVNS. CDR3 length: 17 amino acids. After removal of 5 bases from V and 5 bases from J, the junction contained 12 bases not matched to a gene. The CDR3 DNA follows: TGTGCCAGCAGTCCGCACCGGGGGACAGGGAGGACCGGGGAGCTGTTTTTT. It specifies CASSPHRGTGRTGELFF.

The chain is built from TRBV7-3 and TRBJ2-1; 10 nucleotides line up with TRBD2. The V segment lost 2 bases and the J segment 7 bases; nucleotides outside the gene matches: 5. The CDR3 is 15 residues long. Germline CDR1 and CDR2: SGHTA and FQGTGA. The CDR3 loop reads CASSLGASGSNEQFF. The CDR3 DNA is TGTGCCAGCAGCTTAGGGGCTAGCGGGAGTAATGAGCAGTTCTTC.

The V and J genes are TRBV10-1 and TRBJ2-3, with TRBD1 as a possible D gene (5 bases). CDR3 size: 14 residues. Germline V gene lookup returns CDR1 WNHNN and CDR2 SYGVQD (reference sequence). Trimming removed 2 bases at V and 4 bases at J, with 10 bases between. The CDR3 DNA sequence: TGCGCCAGCAGTGAGACAGGATTCGCAGATACGCAGTATTTT. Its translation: CASSETGFADTQYF.

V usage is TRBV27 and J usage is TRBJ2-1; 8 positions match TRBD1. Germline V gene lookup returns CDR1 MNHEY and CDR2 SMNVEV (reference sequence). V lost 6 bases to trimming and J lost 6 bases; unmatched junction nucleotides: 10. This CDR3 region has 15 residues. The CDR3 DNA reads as TGTGCCAGCAGATTCTCAGGGGGCCCGTCCAATGAGCAGTTCTTC. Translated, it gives CASRFSGGPSNEQFF.

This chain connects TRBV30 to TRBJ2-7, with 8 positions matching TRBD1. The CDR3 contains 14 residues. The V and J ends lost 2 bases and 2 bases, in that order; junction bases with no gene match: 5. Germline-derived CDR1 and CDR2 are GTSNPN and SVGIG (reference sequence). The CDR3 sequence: CAWSKDRDPYEQYF. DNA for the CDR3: TGTGCCTGGAGTAAGGACAGGGATCCCTACGAGCAGTACTTC.

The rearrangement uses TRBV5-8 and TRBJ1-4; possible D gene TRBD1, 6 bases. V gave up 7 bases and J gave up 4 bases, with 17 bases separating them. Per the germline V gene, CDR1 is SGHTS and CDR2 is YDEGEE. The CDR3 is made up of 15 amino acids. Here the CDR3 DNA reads TGTGCCAGCGGCGATACAAGGGGGATTAATGAAAAACTGTTTTTT. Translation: CASGDTRGINEKLFF.